The rows below give T cell receptor beta chains drawn from one sample of a study of blood T cell repertoires in COVID-19. The method was immunoSEQ multiplex PCR; TCRdb's version includes in-frame clones alone and lacks a portion of them. Seen here are about 67,000 clones, roughly nine tenths observed once, and the top ten hold roughly a fifth. Specimen: peripheral blood. These receptors were taken from a woman older than 75 with acute or convalescent COVID-19. Each CDR3 is given with its conserved first and last residue. Fields, in order: D gene, V gene, J gene, clone size, CDR3 DNA, CDR3 protein. D genes are given only for firm matches. The listing skips clone size in some rows; elsewhere it reads once, few, many or a size class.

D: NA
V: TRBV10-1
J: TRBJ1-2
size: NA
DNA: TGCGCCAGCAGTGAGTTCCAGGGCCCGGATGGCTACACCTTC
CDR3: CASSEFQGPDGYTF

D: TRBD2
V: TRBV28
J: TRBJ2-7
size: once
DNA: TGTGCCAGCAGGCGAGTGGCGGGAGGGCCGGGGGAGCAGTACTTC
CDR3: CASRRVAGGPGEQYF

D: NA
V: TRBV5-1
J: TRBJ1-2
size: NA
DNA: TGCGCCAGCGGGTCTGGCAGGGGCGACCCCCCTGGCTACACCTTC
CDR3: CASGSGRGDPPGYTF

D: NA
V: TRBV19
J: TRBJ2-7
size: NA
DNA: TGTGCCAGTAGGGACACGGCCCTATACGAGCAGTACTTC
CDR3: CASRDTALYEQYF

D: NA
V: TRBV10-2
J: TRBJ1-1
size: NA
DNA: TGCGCCAGCGGTAAATTCGGCACTGAAGCTTTCTTT
CDR3: CASGKFGTEAFF

D: NA
V: TRBV12-3/TRBV12-4
J: TRBJ2-7
size: medium-sized
DNA: TGTGCCAGCAGCCGGGACTCCTACGAGCAGTACTTC
CDR3: CASSRDSYEQYF

D: NA
V: TRBV6-2/TRBV6-3
J: TRBJ1-1
size: NA
DNA: TGTGCCAGCAGTTACCGGCAGGCCACTGAAGCTTTCTTT
CDR3: CASSYRQATEAFF

D: NA
V: TRBV4-2
J: TRBJ1-2
size: NA
DNA: TGTGCCAGCAGCCAAGCCGGGGGGACGCGCTCGGGCTACACCTTC
CDR3: CASSQAGGTRSGYTF

D: TRBD1
V: TRBV7-9
J: TRBJ2-5
size: NA
DNA: TGTGCCAGCAGCCCATTGGACAGGGGGCAAGAGACCCAGTACTTC
CDR3: CASSPLDRGQETQYF

D: TRBD2
V: TRBV29-1
J: TRBJ2-1
size: NA
DNA: TGCAGCGTTGAAGGGCTCGGACTAGCGGTTTACAATGAGCAGTTCTTC
CDR3: CSVEGLGLAVYNEQFF

D: NA
V: TRBV6-6
J: TRBJ1-1
size: NA
DNA: TGTGCCAGCAGTTTTTTGAGCCCCATGAACACTGAAGCTTTCTTT
CDR3: CASSFLSPMNTEAFF

D: TRBD1
V: TRBV2
J: TRBJ1-1
size: NA
DNA: TGTGCCACCAACAGGGGGCCGAACACTGAAGCTTTCTTT
CDR3: CATNRGPNTEAFF

D: NA
V: TRBV7-8
J: TRBJ2-7
size: NA
DNA: TGTGCCAGCAGCTTCGGCAGGGCAGTCTACGAGCAGTACTTC
CDR3: CASSFGRAVYEQYF

D: TRBD1
V: TRBV10-1
J: TRBJ1-1
size: NA
DNA: TGCGCCAGCAGAGAAGGGGGCGAGGGGAACACTGAAGCTTTCTTT
CDR3: CASREGGEGNTEAFF

D: NA
V: TRBV5-6
J: TRBJ2-6
size: NA
DNA: TGTGCCAGCAGCCCCCCCCCAGGTAAAGCAGGTGGGGCCAACGTCCTGACTTTC
CDR3: CASSPPPGKAGGANVLTF

D: TRBD2
V: TRBV28
J: TRBJ2-7
size: once
DNA: TGTGCCAGCTCGGGAGGGGGACATGAAGCCGAGCAGTACTTC
CDR3: CASSGGGHEAEQYF

D: TRBD1
V: TRBV9
J: TRBJ2-3
size: NA
DNA: TGTGCCAGCAGCGCGAATCCGGGACAGGGAGCAGATACGCAGTATTTT
CDR3: CASSANPGQGADTQYF

D: TRBD1
V: TRBV5-1
J: TRBJ1-4
size: NA
DNA: TGCGCCAGCTCCGGACAGGGGGGAGGTGAAAAACTGTTTTTT
CDR3: CASSGQGGGEKLFF

D: NA
V: TRBV11-2
J: TRBJ1-3
size: few
DNA: TGTGCCAGCAGCTTAGCCAGGGGAACTGGAAACACCATATATTTT
CDR3: CASSLARGTGNTIYF

D: TRBD1
V: TRBV19
J: TRBJ1-6
size: NA
DNA: TGTGCCAGTAAGAGACAGGGGGTAGATTCACCCCTCCACTTT
CDR3: CASKRQGVDSPLHF

D: TRBD1
V: TRBV27
J: TRBJ1-3
size: NA
DNA: TGTGCCAGCAGTCAAGGGGGCACTGGAAACACCATATATTTT
CDR3: CASSQGGTGNTIYF

D: TRBD1
V: TRBV24-1
J: TRBJ2-2
size: NA
DNA: TGTGCCACCAGTGACCCGAACCGGGACAGCCTATACACCGGGGAGCTGTTTTTT
CDR3: CATSDPNRDSLYTGELFF

D: NA
V: TRBV5-1
J: TRBJ1-1
size: few
DNA: TGCGCCAGCAGCTTGACAGGGCCCACTGAAGCTTTCTTT
CDR3: CASSLTGPTEAFF

D: NA
V: TRBV21-1
J: TRBJ2-7
size: NA
DNA: TGTGCCAGCAGCACCCCCGGGACTAGGGGTAGCTCCTACGAGCAGTACTTC
CDR3: CASSTPGTRGSSYEQYF

D: NA
V: TRBV24-1
J: TRBJ1-5
size: once
DNA: TGTGCCACCAGTGATTTACAGGGCAATCAGCCCCAGCATTTT
CDR3: CATSDLQGNQPQHF

D: TRBD1
V: TRBV19
J: TRBJ2-1
size: NA
DNA: TGTGCCAGTAGTACCAGGACAGGGGTGACGAATGAGCAGTTCTTC
CDR3: CASSTRTGVTNEQFF

D: TRBD2
V: TRBV29-1
J: TRBJ2-1
size: NA
DNA: TGCAGCGTGGCCCTAGCACTAGCGGCGGTGGCGAATGAGCAGTTCTTC
CDR3: CSVALALAAVANEQFF

D: TRBD1
V: TRBV27
J: TRBJ1-2
size: NA
DNA: TGTGCCAGCAGGGGGACCGGGACAGCTAACTATGGCTACACCTTC
CDR3: CASRGTGTANYGYTF

D: NA
V: TRBV4-3
J: TRBJ1-2
size: NA
DNA: TGCGCCAGCAGCCAAGTTGCCTCCTCAGGGGGCTACACCTTC
CDR3: CASSQVASSGGYTF

D: NA
V: TRBV18
J: TRBJ1-3
size: NA
DNA: TGTGCCAGCTCACTCGGCCCAGCGGGAGCAGGAAACACCATATATTTT
CDR3: CASSLGPAGAGNTIYF

D: TRBD1
V: TRBV3-1/TRBV3-2
J: TRBJ1-2
size: NA
DNA: TGTGCCAGCAGCCAAATCGTAAGCACAGGGGGCGGCTATGGCTACACCTTC
CDR3: CASSQIVSTGGGYGYTF

D: TRBD2
V: TRBV7-2
J: TRBJ2-1
size: NA
DNA: TGTGCCAGCAGCGGCCAATATTTTAGCGGGAGAAGAAATGAGCAGTTCTTC
CDR3: CASSGQYFSGRRNEQFF

D: TRBD1
V: TRBV27
J: TRBJ1-6
size: NA
DNA: TGTGCCAGCAGTTCGGGACAGGGGATTTGGGATTCACCCCTCCACTTT
CDR3: CASSSGQGIWDSPLHF

D: NA
V: TRBV5-1
J: TRBJ2-3
size: NA
DNA: TGCGCCAGCAGCTACCAGGGCACAGATACGCAGTATTTT
CDR3: CASSYQGTDTQYF

D: TRBD2
V: TRBV2
J: TRBJ2-7
size: NA
DNA: TGTGCCAGCATTGGGACTAGCTCCTACGAGCAGTACTTC
CDR3: CASIGTSSYEQYF

D: NA
V: TRBV7-9
J: TRBJ1-6
size: NA
DNA: TGTGCCAGCAGCTTTGGCTCCCTGAATTCACCCCTCCACTTT
CDR3: CASSFGSLNSPLHF

D: NA
V: TRBV4-2
J: TRBJ2-2
size: NA
DNA: TGTGCCAGCAGCCCAACCGCCACGGGGGGCCCGATCGGCGGGGAGCTGTTTTTT
CDR3: CASSPTATGGPIGGELFF

D: NA
V: TRBV28
J: TRBJ1-6
size: NA
DNA: TGTGCCAGCAGGCCCGCGGAGGACCACATTTCACCCCTCCACTTT
CDR3: CASRPAEDHISPLHF

D: TRBD1
V: TRBV5-1
J: TRBJ2-7
size: NA
DNA: TGCGCCAGCAGCTCGGACAGGGGGCTGGCCTACGAGCAGTACTTC
CDR3: CASSSDRGLAYEQYF

D: TRBD1
V: TRBV18
J: TRBJ1-4
size: NA
DNA: TGTGCCAGCTCAGCTACCCTGAACTCGGGACAGGGAAGAGAAAAACTGTTTTTT
CDR3: CASSATLNSGQGREKLFF

D: NA
V: TRBV29-1
J: TRBJ1-1
size: NA
DNA: TGCAGCTCCGGGGAGGGTCCTGAAGCTTTCTTT
CDR3: CSSGEGPEAFF

D: NA
V: TRBV6-1
J: TRBJ1-6
size: few
DNA: TGTGCCAGCAGTGAAGCGATAGACAGGAATTCACCCCTCCACTTT
CDR3: CASSEAIDRNSPLHF

D: NA
V: TRBV4-3
J: TRBJ1-6
size: NA
DNA: TGCGCCAGCAGCCAAGAGGCGGGGTATGGCAATTCACCCCTCCACTTT
CDR3: CASSQEAGYGNSPLHF

D: TRBD1
V: TRBV6-5
J: TRBJ1-2
size: NA
DNA: TGTGCCAGCATGATGAGGGACAGGGCCTTCTATGGCTACACCTTC
CDR3: CASMMRDRAFYGYTF

D: NA
V: TRBV5-4
J: TRBJ2-2
size: NA
DNA: TGTGCCAGCAGCCCTCTACCGCTAGGCGCCGGGGAGCTGTTTTTT
CDR3: CASSPLPLGAGELFF

D: NA
V: TRBV7-9
J: TRBJ2-3
size: medium-sized
DNA: TGTGCCAGCAGCTTATCCCGGTCGGTAGATACGCAGTATTTT
CDR3: CASSLSRSVDTQYF

D: NA
V: TRBV5-1
J: TRBJ1-1
size: NA
DNA: TGCGCCAGCAGCTTGTCACAGGGAGCCGAAGCTTTCTTT
CDR3: CASSLSQGAEAFF

D: TRBD2
V: TRBV7-2
J: TRBJ2-7
size: NA
DNA: TGTGCCAGCAGCCCGGACGGACTAGCGGTCTCCTACGAGCAGTACTTC
CDR3: CASSPDGLAVSYEQYF

D: NA
V: TRBV14
J: TRBJ1-2
size: NA
DNA: TGTGCCAGCAGCCCCATCCAAGGGGCTGGCTACACCTTC
CDR3: CASSPIQGAGYTF